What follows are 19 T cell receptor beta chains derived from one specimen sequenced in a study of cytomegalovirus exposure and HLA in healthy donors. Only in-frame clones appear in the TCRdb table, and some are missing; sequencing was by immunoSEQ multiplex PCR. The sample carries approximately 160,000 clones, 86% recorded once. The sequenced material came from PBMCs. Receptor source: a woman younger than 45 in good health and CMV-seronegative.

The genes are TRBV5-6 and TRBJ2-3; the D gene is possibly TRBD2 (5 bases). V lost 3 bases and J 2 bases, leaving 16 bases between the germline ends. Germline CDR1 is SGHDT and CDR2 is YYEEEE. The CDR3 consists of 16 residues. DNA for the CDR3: TGTGCCAGCAGCTGGGTATCCAGCGGATACACAGATACGCAGTATTTT. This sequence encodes CASSWVSSGYTDTQYF.

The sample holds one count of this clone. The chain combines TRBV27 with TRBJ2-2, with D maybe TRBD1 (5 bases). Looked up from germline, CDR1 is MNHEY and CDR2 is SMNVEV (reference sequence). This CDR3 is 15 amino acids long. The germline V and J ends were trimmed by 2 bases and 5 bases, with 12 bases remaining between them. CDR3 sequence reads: CASSLRSSGTGELFF. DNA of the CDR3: TGTGCCAGCAGTTTAAGAAGTTCAGGGACCGGGGAGCTGTTTTTT.

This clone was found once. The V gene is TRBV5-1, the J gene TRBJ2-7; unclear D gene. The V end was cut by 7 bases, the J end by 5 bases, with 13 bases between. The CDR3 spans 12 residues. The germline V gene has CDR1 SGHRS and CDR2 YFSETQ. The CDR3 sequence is CASRKANDEQYF. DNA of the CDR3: TGCGCCAGCCGTAAAGCGAACGACGAGCAGTACTTC. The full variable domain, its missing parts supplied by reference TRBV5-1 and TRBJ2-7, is KAGVTQTPRYLIKTRGQQVTLSCSPISGHRSVSWYQQTPGQGLQFLFEYFSETQRNKGNFPGRFSGRQFSNSRSEMNVSTLELGDSALYLCASRKANDEQYFGPGTRLTVT.

The CDR3, as DNA: TGTGCCATCGGACAGATGAACACTGAAGCTTTCTTT. This encodes CAIGQMNTEAFF. The V gene is TRBV10-3, the J gene TRBJ1-1, with a tentative D call TRBD1 (6 bases). From germline, CDR1 is ENHRY and CDR2 SYGVKD. CDR3 size: 12 residues. The germline V and J ends were trimmed by 8 bases and 0 bases, with 7 bases remaining between them.

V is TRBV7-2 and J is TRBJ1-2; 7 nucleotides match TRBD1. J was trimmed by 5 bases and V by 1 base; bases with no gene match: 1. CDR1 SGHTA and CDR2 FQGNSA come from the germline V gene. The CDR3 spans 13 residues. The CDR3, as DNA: TGTGCCAGCAGCTTAGAGACAGGGTATGGCTACACCTTC. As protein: CASSLETGYGYTF.

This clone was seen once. The CDR3 DNA sequence: TGTGCCAGCAGCCGGGACTTGGAAGAGACCCAGTACTTC. Protein product: CASSRDLEETQYF. The V and J genes are TRBV11-2 and TRBJ2-5, with D tentatively TRBD2 (6 bases). Per the germline V gene, CDR1 is SGHAT and CDR2 is FQNNGV. This CDR3 has 13 amino acids. Trimming pared 5 bases from V and 3 bases from J, leaving 10 bases between. Complete variable domain (other parts from reference TRBV11-2 and TRBJ2-5): EAGVAQSPRYKIIEKRQSVAFWCNPISGHATLYWYQQILGQGPKLLIQFQNNGVVDDSQLPKDRFSAERLKGVDSTLKIQPAKLEDSAVYLCASSRDLEETQYFGPGTRLLVL.

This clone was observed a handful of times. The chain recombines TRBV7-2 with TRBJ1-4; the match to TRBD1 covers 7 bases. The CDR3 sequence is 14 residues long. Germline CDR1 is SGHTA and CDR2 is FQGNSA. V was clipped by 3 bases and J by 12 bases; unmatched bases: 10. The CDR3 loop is CASSFGQAFGELFF. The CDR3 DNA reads TGTGCCAGCAGCTTCGGACAGGCGTTTGGTGAACTGTTTTTT.

The CDR3 region is CASSQVRVDEQYF. CDR3 sequence (DNA): TGTGCCAGCAGCCAAGTTCGGGTTGACGAGCAGTACTTC. V gene TRBV4-2 combines with J gene TRBJ2-7; D unresolved. Germline V gene lookup returns CDR1 LGHNA and CDR2 YNFKEQ. V lost 1 base and J lost 5, with 9 bases in between. This CDR3 region has 13 residues.

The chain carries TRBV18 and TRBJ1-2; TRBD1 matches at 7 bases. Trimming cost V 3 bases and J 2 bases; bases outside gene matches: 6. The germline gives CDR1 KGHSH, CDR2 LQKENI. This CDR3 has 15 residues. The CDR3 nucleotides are TGTGCCAGCTCACCGGATGAAGGGGGCAACTATGGCTACACCTTC. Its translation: CASSPDEGGNYGYTF.

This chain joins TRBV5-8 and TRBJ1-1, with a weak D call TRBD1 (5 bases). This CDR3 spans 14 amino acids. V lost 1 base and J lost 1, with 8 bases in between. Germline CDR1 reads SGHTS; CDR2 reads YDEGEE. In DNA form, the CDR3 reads TGTGCCAGCAGCTTGACTGGGGCGAACACTGAAGCTTTCTTT. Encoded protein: CASSLTGANTEAFF.

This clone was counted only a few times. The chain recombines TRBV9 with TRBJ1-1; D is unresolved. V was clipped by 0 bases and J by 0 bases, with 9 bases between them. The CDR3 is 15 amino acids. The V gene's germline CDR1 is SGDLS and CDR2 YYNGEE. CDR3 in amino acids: CASSVAPVVNTEAFF. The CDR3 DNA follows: TGTGCCAGCAGCGTAGCTCCTGTAGTGAACACTGAAGCTTTCTTT.

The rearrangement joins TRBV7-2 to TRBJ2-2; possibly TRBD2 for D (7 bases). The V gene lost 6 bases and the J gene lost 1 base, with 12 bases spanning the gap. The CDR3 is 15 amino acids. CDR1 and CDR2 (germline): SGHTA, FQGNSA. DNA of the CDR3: TGTGCCAGCAGAGCGGGACACCGGAACACCGGGGAGCTGTTTTTT. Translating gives CASRAGHRNTGELFF.

DNA of the CDR3: TGTGCCAGTAGTATTTTAGACTATAGCAATCAGCCCCAGCATTTT. It is translated as CASSILDYSNQPQHF. The chain combines TRBV19 with TRBJ1-5; D is unclear. Germline assignment: CDR1 LNHDA and CDR2 SQIVND (reference sequence). The V gene lost 3 bases and the J gene lost 0 bases, with 9 bases spanning the gap. This CDR3 is 15 amino acids long.

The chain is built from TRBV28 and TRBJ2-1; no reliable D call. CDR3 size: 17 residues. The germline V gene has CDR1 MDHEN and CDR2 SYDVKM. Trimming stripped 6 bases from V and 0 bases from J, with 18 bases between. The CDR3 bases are TGTGCCAGCAGCCCCCTGACCCGACGGAGCTCCTACAATGAGCAGTTCTTC. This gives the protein CASSPLTRRSSYNEQFF.

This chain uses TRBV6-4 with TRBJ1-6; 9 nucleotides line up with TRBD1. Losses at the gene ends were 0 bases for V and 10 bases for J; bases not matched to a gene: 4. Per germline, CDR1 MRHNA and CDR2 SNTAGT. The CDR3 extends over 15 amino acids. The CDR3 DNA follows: TGTGCCAGCAGTGACTCGCCGGACAGGGGCTCACCCCTCCACTTT. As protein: CASSDSPDRGSPLHF.

The CDR3 nucleotides are TGTGCCAGTAGTCCTCCTAGCGGGTTCGCCTACGAGCAGTACTTC. Translation gives CASSPPSGFAYEQYF. The chain is built from TRBV19 and TRBJ2-7; TRBD2 matches at 8 bases. CDR1 is LNHDA, CDR2 SQIVND, per germline (reference sequence). The CDR3 extends over 15 amino acids. Trimming took 5 bases from V and 2 from J; bases not matched to a gene: 8.

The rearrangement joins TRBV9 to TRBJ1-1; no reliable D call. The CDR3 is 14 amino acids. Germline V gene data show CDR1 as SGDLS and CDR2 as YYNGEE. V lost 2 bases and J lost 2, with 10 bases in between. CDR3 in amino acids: CASSVKAANTEAFF. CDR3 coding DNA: TGTGCCAGCAGCGTGAAGGCTGCTAACACTGAAGCTTTCTTT.

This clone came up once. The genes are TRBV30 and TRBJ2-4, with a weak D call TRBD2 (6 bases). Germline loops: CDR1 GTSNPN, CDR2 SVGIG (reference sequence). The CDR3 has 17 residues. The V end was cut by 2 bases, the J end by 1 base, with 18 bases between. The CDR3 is CAWSLRREERAKNIQYF. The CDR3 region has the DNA TGTGCCTGGAGTCTTAGAAGGGAGGAAAGGGCCAAAAACATTCAGTACTTC.

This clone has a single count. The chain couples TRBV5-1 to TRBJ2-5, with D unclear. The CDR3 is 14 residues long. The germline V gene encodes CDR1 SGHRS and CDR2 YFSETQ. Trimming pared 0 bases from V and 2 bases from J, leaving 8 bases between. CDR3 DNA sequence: TGCGCCAGCAGCTTGGCCCGGAGACAAGAGACCCAGTACTTC. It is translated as CASSLARRQETQYF.